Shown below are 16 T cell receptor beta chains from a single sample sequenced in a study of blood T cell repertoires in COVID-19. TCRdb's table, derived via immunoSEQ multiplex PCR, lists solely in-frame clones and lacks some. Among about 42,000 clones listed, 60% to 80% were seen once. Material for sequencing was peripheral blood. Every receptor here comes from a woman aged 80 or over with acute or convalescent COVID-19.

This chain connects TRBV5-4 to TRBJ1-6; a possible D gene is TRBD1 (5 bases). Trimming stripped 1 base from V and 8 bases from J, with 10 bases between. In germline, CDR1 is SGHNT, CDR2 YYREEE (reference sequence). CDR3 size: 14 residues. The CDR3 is CASSLQGGDSPLHF. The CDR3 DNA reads TGTGCCAGCAGCTTGCAGGGCGGCGATTCACCCCTCCACTTT.

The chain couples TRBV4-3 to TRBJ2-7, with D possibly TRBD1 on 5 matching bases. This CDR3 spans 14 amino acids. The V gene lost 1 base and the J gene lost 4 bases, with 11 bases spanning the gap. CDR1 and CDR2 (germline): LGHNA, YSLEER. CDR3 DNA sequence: TGCGCCAGCAGCCAAGGTGGGGCCCGATACGAGCAGTACTTC. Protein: CASSQGGARYEQYF.

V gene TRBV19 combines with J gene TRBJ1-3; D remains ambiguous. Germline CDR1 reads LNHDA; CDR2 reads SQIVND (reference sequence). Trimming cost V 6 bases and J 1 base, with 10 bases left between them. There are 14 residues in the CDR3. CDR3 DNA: TGTGCCAGTAGACTAGGAGTGTCTGGAAACACCATATATTTT. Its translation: CASRLGVSGNTIYF.

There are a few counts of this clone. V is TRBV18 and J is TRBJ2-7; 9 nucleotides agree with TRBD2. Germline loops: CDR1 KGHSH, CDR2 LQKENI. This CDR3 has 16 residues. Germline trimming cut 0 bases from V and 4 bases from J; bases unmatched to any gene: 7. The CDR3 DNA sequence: TGTGCCAGCTCACCACCCATTCTAGCGGGAATGTACGAGCAGTACTTC. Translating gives CASSPPILAGMYEQYF. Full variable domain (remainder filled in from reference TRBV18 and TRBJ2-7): NAGVMQNPRHLVRRRGQEARLRCSPMKGHSHVYWYRQLPEEGLKFMVYLQKENIIDESGMPKERFSAEFPKEGPSILRIQQVVRGDSAAYFCASSPPILAGMYEQYFGPGTRLTVT.

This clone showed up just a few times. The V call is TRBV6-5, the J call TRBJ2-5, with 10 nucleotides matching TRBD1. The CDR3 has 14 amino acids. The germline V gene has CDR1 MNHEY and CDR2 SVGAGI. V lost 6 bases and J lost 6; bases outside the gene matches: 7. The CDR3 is CASRLTGGAKTQYF. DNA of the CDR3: TGTGCCAGCAGGCTGACAGGGGGCGCGAAGACCCAGTACTTC.

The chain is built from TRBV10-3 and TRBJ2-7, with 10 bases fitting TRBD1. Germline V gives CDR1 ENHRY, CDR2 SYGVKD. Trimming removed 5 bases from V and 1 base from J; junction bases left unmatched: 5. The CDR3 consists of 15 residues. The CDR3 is CAISPGDRGSYEQYF. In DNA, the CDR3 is TGTGCCATCAGTCCTGGGGACAGGGGATCCTACGAGCAGTACTTC.

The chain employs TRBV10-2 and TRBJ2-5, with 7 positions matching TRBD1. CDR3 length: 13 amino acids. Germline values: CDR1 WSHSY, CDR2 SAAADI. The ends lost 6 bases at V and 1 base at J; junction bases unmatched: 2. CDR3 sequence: CASSRQGQETQYF. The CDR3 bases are TGCGCCAGCAGCCGACAGGGCCAAGAGACCCAGTACTTC.

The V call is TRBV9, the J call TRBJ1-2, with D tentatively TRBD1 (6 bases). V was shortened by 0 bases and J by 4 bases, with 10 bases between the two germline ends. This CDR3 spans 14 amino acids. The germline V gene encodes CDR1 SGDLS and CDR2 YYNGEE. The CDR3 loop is CASSVGQGSYGYTF. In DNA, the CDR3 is TGTGCCAGCAGCGTAGGCCAGGGGAGCTATGGCTACACCTTC.

The CDR3 is CASSPGWQGDEQFF. The CDR3 DNA follows: TGTGCCAGCAGCCCCGGCTGGCAGGGGGATGAGCAGTTCTTC. This chain links TRBV7-2 with TRBJ2-1; TRBD1 matches 7 bases. V trimming: 5 bases; J trimming: 8 bases; junction bases outside the gene matches: 9. The germline V gene has CDR1 SGHTA and CDR2 FQGNSA. The CDR3 loop spans 14 amino acids.

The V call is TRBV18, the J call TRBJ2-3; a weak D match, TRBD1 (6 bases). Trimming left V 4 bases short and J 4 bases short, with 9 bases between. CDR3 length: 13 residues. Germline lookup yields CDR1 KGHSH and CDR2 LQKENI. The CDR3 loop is CASSLTGPDTQYF. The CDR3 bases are TGTGCCAGCTCACTAACAGGGCCAGATACGCAGTATTTT.

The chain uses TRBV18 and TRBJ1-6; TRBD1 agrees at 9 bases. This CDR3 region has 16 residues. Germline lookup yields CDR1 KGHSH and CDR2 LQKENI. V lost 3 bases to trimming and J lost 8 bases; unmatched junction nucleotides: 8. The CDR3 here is CASSPTQGALDSPLHF. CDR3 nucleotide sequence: TGTGCCAGCTCACCTACACAGGGGGCATTGGATTCACCCCTCCACTTT. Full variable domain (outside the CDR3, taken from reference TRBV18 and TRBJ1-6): NAGVMQNPRHLVRRRGQEARLRCSPMKGHSHVYWYRQLPEEGLKFMVYLQKENIIDESGMPKERFSAEFPKEGPSILRIQQVVRGDSAAYFCASSPTQGALDSPLHFGNGTRLTVT.

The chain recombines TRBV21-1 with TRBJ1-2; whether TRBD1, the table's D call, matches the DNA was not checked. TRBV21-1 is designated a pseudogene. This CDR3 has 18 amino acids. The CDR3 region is CASSKRWKGPGRTYGYTF. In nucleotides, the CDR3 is TGTGCCAGCAGCAAAAGGTGGAAAGGGCCAGGGCGAACCTATGGCTACACCTTC.

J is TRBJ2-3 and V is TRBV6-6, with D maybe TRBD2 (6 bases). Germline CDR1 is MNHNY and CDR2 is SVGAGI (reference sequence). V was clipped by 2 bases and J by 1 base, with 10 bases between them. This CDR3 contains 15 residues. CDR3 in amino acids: CASSYGGYGTDTQYF. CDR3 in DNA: TGTGCCAGCAGTTACGGGGGGTACGGCACAGATACGCAGTATTTT.

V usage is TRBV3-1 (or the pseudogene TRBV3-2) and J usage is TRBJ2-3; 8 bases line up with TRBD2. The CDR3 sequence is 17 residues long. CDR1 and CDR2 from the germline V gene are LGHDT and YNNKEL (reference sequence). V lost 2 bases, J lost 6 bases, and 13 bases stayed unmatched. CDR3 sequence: CASSQLLPRLARDTQYF. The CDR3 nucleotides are TGTGCCAGCAGCCAACTACTCCCGAGACTAGCGAGGGATACGCAGTATTTT.

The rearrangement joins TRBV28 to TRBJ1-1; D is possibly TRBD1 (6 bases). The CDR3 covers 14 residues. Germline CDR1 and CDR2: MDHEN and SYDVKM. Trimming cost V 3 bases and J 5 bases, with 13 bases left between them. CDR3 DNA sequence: TGTGCCAGCAGTTTGACAGGCGTTCGGACTGAAGCTTTCTTT. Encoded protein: CASSLTGVRTEAFF.

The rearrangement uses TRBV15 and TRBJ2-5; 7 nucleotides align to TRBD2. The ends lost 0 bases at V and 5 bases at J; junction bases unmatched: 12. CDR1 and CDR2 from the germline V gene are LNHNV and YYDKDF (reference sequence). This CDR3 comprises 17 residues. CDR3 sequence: CATSREGDSGLGETQYF. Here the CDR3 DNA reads TGTGCCACCAGCAGAGAGGGCGATAGCGGGTTGGGGGAGACCCAGTACTTC.